This T cell receptor beta chain was identified during a study of T cell responses to AZD1222 COVID-19 vaccine. Findings and caveats of the study: Spike-spanning, vaccine-associated CD4 TCRs were dominant at 160-218 and 743-854. Every sample of the repertoires postdated the peak T cell response.

Libraries were prepared by immunoSEQ multiplex PCR; TCRdb keeps only in-frame clonotypes and omits some of them. The top ten clones hold about a tenth of a sample with over 110,000 clones, about 91% of them seen once. Both about-4-week and about-12-week second-dose recipients were combined. The germline V and J ends were trimmed by 7 bases and 4 bases, with 20 bases remaining between them. Looked up from germline, CDR1 is SGHRS and CDR2 is YFSETQ. The CDR3 is 15 amino acids. A remark on this clone: Its antigen is currently unknown.

The chain carries TRBV5-1 and TRBJ2-5; D is ambiguous. The sample was peripheral blood, taken 28 days after the second AZD1222 dose. The sequence was obtained from an adult who received the AZD1222 COVID-19 vaccine. Written as DNA, the CDR3 is TGCGCCAGCTCCCCTTCACAGAGCCGGGCAGAGACCCAGTACTTC. This encodes CASSPSQSRAETQYF.